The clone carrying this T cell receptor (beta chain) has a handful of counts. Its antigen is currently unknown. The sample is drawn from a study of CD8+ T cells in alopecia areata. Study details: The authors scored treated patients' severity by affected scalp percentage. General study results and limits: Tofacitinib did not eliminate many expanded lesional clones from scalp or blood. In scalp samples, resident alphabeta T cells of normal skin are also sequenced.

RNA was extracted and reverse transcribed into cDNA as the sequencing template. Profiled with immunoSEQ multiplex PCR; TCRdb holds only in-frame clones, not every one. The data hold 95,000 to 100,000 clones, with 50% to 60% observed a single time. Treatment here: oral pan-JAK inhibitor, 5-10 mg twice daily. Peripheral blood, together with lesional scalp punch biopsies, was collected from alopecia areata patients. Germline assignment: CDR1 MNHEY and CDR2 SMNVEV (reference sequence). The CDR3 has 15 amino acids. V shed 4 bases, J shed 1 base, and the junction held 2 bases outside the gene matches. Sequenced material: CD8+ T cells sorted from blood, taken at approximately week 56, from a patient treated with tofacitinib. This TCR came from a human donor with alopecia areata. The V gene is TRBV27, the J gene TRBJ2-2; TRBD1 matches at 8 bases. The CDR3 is CASSYGTGNTGELFF. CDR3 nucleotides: TGTGCCAGCAGTTACGGGACAGGGAACACCGGGGAGCTGTTTTTT.